The sample holds many counts of the clone carrying this TCR beta chain. Calling hyperthyroidism stable required that no ophthalmopathy show up within 18 months of follow-up. V dropped 5 bases and J dropped 5; count of bases not matched to a gene: 20. There are 19 residues in the CDR3. Germline values: CDR1 SEHNR, CDR2 FQNEAQ (reference sequence). The data are from a study of Graves' ophthalmopathy and Graves' hyperthyroidism. As the template, RNA transcripts were used to amplify TCR beta CDR3 regions. The authors performed first-round RT-PCR with HTBI primers and then a second-round multiplex PCR. TCRdb re-called the multiplex PCR reads with MiXCR, one entry per CDR3 protein. The sample has 400,000 to 450,000 distinct CDR3 sequences, roughly 21% seen once.

Sequencing was done on a sample of peripheral blood. This sequence originates from a woman between 18 and 29 years old with stable Graves' hyperthyroidism. The J gene is TRBJ2-5, the V gene TRBV7-9; 10 nucleotides line up with TRBD2. CDR3 loop: CASSPRRKPRTSGVETQYF. The DNA of the CDR3 is TGTGCCAGCAGCCCGAGGCGAAAGCCTAGGACTAGCGGAGTCGAGACCCAGTACTTC.